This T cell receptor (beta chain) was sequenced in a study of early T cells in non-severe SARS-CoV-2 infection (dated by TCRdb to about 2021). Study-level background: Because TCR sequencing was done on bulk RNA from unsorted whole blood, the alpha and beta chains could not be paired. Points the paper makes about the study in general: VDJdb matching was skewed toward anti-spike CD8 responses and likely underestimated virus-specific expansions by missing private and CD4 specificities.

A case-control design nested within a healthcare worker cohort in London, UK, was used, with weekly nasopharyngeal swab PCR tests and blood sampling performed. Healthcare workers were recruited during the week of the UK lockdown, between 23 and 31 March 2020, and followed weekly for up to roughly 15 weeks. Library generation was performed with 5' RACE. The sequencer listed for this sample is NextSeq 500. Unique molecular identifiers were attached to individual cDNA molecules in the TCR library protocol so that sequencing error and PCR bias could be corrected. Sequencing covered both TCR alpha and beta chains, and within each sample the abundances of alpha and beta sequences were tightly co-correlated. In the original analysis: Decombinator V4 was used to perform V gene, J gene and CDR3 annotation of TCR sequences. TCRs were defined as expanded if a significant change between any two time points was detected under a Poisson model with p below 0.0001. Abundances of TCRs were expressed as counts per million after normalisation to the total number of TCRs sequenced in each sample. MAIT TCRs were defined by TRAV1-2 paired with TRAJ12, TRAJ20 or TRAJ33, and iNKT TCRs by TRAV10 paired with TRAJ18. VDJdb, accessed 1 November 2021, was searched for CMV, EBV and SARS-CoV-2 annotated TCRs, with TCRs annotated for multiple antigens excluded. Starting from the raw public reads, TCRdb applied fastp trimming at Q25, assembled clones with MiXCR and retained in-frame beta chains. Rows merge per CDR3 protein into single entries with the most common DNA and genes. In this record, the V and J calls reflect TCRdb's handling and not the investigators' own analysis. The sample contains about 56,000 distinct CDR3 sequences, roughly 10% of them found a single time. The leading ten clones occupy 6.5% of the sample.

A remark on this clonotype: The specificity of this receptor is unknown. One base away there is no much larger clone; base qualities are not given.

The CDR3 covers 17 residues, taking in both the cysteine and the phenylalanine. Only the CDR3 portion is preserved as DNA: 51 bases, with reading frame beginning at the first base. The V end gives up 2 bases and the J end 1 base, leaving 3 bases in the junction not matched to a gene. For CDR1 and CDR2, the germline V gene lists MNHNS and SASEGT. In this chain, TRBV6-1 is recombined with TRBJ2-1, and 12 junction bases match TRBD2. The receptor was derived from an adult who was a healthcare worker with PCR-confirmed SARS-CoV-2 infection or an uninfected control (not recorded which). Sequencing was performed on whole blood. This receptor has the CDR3 CASSEPTSGRSYNEQFF. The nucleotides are TGTGCCAGCAGTGAACCTACTAGCGGGAGGTCCTACAATGAGCAGTTCTTC.